The entry that follows covers one T cell receptor delta chain sequence. This sample is drawn from a study of DNA immune sequencing with unique molecular identifiers. Across the whole study: γδ T cells were sorted from PBMC by fluorescence-activated cell sorting.

This CDR3 contains 17 residues. CDR1 is GEAIGNYY, CDR2 EKD, per germline. Trimming took 1 base from V and 6 from J; bases not matched to a gene: 9. A 32-plex genomic DNA assay used primers for all 8 TRDV and 4 TRDJ genes. Adapter PCR followed approximately 3 barcoding PCR cycles that attached a 12-nucleotide UMI. TCRdb re-called clones from the multiplex PCR reads using CATT. The sample lists 2,000 to 3,000 delta-chain clones; roughly 8.7% were seen once. Sequences were obtained from gamma-delta T cells enriched from blood buffy coat, or unenriched PBMCs (not recorded which). V is TRDV2 and J is TRDJ2; TRDD3 agrees at 11 bases. The source of this sequence is a human donor in good health. The CDR3 spells CACDTVGLGDTAAQLFF. CDR3 sequence (DNA): TGTGCCTGTGACACGGTCGGGCTGGGGGATACCGCAGCACAACTCTTCTTT.